The following is a T cell receptor beta chain sequence with its context. Its antigen is still unknown. Trimming stripped 8 bases from V and 10 bases from J, with 24 bases between. Per the germline V gene, CDR1 is GTSNPN and CDR2 is SVGIG (reference sequence). This CDR3 contains 15 residues. The PCR used 60 Vbeta and 13 Jbeta primers. Authors' methods: In a later analysis, approximately 80 million unique TCR beta chains included roughly 11 million shared by two or more donors. Here immunoSEQ multiplex PCR was the method, and the copy in TCRdb shows in-frame clones only, minus some. V, J and clone size are taken as reported in that table, and D and trimming were inferred from the DNA itself. The profile covers about 86,000 clones, with 70% to 80% appearing a single time and roughly 14% taken by the ten largest. This entry is derived from a study of cytomegalovirus exposure and HLA in healthy donors. General study points: CMV serostatus was the sole immune exposure information available. In vitro experiments confirmed that three CMV-associated chains were specific for CMV antigens. DRB1 had the most TCR associations and HLA-C the fewest, a later analysis found, with rates varying by HLA locus.

The sequenced sample was PBMCs. The chain is built from TRBV30 and TRBJ1-6; the D is unclear. The origin of this receptor is a woman between 35 and 50 years old in good health and CMV-seropositive. CDR3 sequence: CARQPKGGVNSPLHF. In DNA, the CDR3 is TGTGCCCGACAACCGAAGGGCGGGGTTAACTCACCCCTCCACTTT.